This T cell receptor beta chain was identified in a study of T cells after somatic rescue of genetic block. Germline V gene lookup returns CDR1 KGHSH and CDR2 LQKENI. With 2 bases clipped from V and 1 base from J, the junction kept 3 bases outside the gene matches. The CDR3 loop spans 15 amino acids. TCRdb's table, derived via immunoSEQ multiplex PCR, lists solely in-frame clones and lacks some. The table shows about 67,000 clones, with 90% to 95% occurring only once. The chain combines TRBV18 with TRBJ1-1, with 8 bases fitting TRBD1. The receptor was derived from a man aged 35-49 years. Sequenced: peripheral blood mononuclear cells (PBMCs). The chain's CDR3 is CASSPITGGNTEAFF. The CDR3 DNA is TGTGCCAGCTCACCAATTACAGGGGGGAACACTGAAGCTTTCTTT.